This T cell receptor (beta chain) was identified in a study of OX40 agonist ivuxolimab in advanced cancers. This CDR3 has 14 residues. The V gene's germline CDR1 is SGHTA and CDR2 FQGNSA. Trimming left V 4 bases short and J 2 bases short, with 10 bases between. This clone was counted a single time. The table came from immunoSEQ multiplex PCR; TCRdb's copy has only in-frame clones and leaves some out. The sample shows about 24,000 clones, roughly 79% of them seen only once. This receptor was identified in an adult with an advanced solid tumor such as melanoma, head and neck, liver or kidney cancer. The chain is built from TRBV7-2 and TRBJ2-3; D gene ambiguous. The sample here was CD4+ or CD8+ T cells sorted from blood, taken in a trial of the OX40 agonist ivuxolimab. The CDR3 nucleotides read TGTGCCAGCAGCTCAAGGGCTAACACAGATACGCAGTATTTT. It codes for CASSSRANTDTQYF.